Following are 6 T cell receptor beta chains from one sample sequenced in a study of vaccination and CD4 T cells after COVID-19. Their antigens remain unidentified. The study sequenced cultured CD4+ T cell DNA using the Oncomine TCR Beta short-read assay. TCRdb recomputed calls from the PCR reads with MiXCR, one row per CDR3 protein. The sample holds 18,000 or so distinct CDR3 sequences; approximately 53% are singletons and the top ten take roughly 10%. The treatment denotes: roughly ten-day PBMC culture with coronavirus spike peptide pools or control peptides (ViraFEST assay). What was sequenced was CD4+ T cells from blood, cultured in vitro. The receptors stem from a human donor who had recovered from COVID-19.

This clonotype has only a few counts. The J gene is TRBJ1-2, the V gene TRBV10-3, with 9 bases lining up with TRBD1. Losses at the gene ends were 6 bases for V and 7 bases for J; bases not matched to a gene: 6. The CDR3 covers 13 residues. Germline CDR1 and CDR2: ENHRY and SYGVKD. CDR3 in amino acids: CAIRAGTGSGYTF. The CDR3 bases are TGTGCCATCAGGGCCGGGACAGGGAGTGGCTACACCTTC.

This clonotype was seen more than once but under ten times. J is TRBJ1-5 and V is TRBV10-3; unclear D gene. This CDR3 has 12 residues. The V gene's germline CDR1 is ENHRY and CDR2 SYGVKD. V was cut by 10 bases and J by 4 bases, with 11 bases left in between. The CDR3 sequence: CATGLGNQPQHF. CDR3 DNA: TGTGCCACAGGACTGGGAAATCAGCCCCAGCATTTT.

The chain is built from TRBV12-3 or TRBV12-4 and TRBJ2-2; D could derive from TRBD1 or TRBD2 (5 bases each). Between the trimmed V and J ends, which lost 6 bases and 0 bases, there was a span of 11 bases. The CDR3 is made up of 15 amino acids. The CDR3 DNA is TGTGCCAGCAGAGGAGAGGGGACGAACACCGGGGAGCTGTTTTTT. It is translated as CASRGEGTNTGELFF.

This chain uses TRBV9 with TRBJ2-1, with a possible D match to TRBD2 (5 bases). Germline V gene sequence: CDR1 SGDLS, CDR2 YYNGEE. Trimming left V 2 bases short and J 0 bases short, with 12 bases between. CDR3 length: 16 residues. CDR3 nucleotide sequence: TGTGCCAGCAGCGTTGGAGCGGAGAGCTCCTACAATGAGCAGTTCTTC. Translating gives CASSVGAESSYNEQFF.

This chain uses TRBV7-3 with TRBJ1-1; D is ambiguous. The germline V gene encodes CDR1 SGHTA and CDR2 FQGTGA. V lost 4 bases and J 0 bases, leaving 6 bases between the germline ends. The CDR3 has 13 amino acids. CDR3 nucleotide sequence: TGTGCCAGCAGCTACGACCTGAACACTGAAGCTTTCTTT. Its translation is CASSYDLNTEAFF.

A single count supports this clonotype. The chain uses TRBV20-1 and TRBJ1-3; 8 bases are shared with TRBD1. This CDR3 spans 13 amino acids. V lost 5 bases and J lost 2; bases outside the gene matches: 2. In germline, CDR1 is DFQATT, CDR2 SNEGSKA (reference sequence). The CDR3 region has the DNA TGCAGTGCTTCACAGGGGGCTGGAAACACCATATATTTT. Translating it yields CSASQGAGNTIYF.